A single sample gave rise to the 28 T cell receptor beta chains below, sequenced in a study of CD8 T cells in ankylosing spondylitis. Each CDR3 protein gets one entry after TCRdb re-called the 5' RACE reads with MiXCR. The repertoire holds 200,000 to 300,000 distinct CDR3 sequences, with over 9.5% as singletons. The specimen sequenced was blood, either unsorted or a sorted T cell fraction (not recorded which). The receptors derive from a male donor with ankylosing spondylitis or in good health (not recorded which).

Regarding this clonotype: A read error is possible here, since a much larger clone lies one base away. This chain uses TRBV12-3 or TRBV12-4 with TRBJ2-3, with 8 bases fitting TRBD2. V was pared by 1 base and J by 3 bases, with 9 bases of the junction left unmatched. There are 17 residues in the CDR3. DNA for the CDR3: TGTGCCAGCAGTTTAGGGCACGCAGCGGGAGCTACAGATACGCAGTATTTT. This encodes CASSLGHAAGATDTQYF.

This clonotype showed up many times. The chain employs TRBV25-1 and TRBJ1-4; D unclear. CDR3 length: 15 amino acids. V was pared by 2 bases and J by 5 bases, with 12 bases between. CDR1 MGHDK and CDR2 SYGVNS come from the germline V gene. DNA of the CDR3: TGTGCCAGCAGTGAACGGAGCGGCTTCAATGAAAAACTGTTTTTT. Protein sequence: CASSERSGFNEKLFF.

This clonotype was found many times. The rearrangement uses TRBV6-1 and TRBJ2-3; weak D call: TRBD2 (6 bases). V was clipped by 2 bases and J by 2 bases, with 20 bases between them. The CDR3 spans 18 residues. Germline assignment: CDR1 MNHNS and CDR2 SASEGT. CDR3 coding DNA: TGTGCCAGCAGTGAAAGAGCGCGGCTTGCGGGGTTCACAGATACGCAGTATTTT. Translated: CASSERARLAGFTDTQYF.

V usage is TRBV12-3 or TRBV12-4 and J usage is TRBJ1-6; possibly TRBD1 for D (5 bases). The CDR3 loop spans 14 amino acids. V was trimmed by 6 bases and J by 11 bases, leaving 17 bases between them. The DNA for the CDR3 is TGTGCCAGCAGCTCTACCGGGACTTTAACACCCCTCCACTTT. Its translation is CASSSTGTLTPLHF.

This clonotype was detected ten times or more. Written as DNA, the CDR3 is TGTGCCAGCAGTTTAACCCCTGGACCCGAGCAGTTCTTC. Encoded protein: CASSLTPGPEQFF. The chain recombines TRBV12-3 or TRBV12-4 with TRBJ2-1; D remains unclear. V was pared by 2 bases and J by 10 bases, with 12 bases between. CDR3 length: 13 residues.

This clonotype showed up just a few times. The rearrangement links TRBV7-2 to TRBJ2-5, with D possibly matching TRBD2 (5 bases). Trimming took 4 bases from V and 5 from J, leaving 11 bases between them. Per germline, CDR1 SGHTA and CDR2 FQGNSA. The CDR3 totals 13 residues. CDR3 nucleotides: TGTGCCAGCAGCTCCGGGCGGGCGGAGACCCAGTACTTC. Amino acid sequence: CASSSGRAETQYF.

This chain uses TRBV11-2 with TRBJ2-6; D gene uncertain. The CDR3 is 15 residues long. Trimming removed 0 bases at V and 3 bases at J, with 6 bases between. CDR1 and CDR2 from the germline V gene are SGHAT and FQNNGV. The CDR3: CASSLDWIGANVLTF. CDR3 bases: TGTGCCAGCAGCTTAGATTGGATTGGGGCCAACGTCCTGACTTTC.

CDR3 protein: CATSDGGQGNTGELFF. Written as DNA, the CDR3 is TGTGCCACCAGTGACGGGGGACAGGGAAACACCGGGGAGCTGTTTTTT. The genes are TRBV24-1 and TRBJ2-2, with TRBD1 matching over 9 bases. Germline CDR1 KGHDR, CDR2 SFDVKD. V lost 4 bases, J lost 2 bases, and 4 bases stayed unmatched. The CDR3 runs 16 residues.

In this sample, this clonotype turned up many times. The CDR3 DNA is TGCGCCAGCAGCTTACTTCAGGGGGTCGACACTGAAGCTTTCTTT. It encodes CASSLLQGVDTEAFF. The V and J genes are TRBV5-1 and TRBJ1-1, with 7 bases that match TRBD1. From germline, CDR1 is SGHRS and CDR2 YFSETQ. V lost 2 bases and J lost 3; bases outside the gene matches: 7. The CDR3 covers 15 residues.

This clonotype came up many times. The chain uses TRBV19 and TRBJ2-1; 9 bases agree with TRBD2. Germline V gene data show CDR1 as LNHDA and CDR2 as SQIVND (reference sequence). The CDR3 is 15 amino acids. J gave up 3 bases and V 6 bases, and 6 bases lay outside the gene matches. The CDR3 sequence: CASSPRGGDYNEQFF. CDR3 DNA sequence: TGTGCCAGTAGCCCGCGGGGGGGGGACTACAATGAGCAGTTCTTC.

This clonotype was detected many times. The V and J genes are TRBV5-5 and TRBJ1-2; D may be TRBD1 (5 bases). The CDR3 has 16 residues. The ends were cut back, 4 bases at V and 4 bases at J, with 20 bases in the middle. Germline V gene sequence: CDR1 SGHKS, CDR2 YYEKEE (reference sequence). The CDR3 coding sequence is TGTGCCAGCAGCGGGGGACTAGGACAATTAACCTATGGCTACACCTTC. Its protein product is CASSGGLGQLTYGYTF.

DNA of the CDR3: TGTGCCAGCTCACCACTACCAGGGGACACCGGGGAGCTGTTTTTT. Its translation is CASSPLPGDTGELFF. The chain employs TRBV18 and TRBJ2-2, with D tentatively TRBD1 (6 bases). Germline values: CDR1 KGHSH, CDR2 LQKENI. CDR3 size: 15 residues. V was pared by 1 base and J by 3 bases, with 9 bases between.

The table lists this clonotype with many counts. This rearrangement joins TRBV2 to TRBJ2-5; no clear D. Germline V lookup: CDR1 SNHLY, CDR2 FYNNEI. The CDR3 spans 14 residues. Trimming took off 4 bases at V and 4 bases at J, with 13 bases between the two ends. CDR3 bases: TGTGCCAGCAGTGGACTTTACCCTCCAGAGACCCAGTACTTC. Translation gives CASSGLYPPETQYF.

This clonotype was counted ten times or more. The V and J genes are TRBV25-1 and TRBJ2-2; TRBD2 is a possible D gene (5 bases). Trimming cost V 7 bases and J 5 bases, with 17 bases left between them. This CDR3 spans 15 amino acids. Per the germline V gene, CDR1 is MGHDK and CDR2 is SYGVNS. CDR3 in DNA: TGTGCCAGCAATAAGCGGACTTTAAGGACCGGGGAGCTGTTTTTT. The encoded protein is CASNKRTLRTGELFF.

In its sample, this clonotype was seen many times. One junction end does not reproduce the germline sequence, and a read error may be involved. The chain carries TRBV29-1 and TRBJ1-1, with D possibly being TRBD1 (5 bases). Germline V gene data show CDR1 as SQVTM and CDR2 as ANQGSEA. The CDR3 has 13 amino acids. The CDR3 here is CSVERGLLTEAFF. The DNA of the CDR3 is TGCAGCGTTGAAAGGGGCCTACTCACTGAAGCCTTCTTT.

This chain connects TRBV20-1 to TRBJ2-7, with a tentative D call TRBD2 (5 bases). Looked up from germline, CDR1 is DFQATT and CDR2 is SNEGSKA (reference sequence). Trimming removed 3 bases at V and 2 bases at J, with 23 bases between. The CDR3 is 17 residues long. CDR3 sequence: CSARDFQDQRFAYEQYF. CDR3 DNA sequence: TGCAGTGCTAGGGACTTCCAGGACCAGAGGTTTGCCTACGAGCAGTACTTC.

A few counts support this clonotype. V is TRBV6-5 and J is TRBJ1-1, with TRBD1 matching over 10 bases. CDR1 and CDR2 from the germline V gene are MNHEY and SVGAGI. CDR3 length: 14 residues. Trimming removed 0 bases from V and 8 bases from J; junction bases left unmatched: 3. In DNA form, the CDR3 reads TGTGCCAGCAGTTACTCGAGGGACAGGGGCGAAGCTTTCTTT. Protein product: CASSYSRDRGEAFF.

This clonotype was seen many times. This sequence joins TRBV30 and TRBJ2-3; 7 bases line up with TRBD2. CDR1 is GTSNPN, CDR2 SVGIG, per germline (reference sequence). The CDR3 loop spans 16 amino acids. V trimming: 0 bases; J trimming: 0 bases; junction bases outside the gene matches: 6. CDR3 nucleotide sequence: TGTGCCTGGAGTGTCGGGGCGGGAGATAGCACAGATACGCAGTATTTT. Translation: CAWSVGAGDSTDTQYF. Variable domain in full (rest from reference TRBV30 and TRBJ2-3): SQTIHQWPATLVQPVGSPLSLECTVEGTSNPNLYWYRQAAGRGLQLLFYSVGIGQISSEVPQNLSASRPQDRQFILSSKKLLLSDSGFYLCAWSVGAGDSTDTQYFGPGTRLTVL.

This chain's CDR3 is CASSYLQGGGKDYGYTF. DNA of the CDR3: TGTGCCAGCAGTTACCTCCAAGGAGGGGGCAAGGACTATGGCTACACCTTC. The chain employs TRBV6-5 and TRBJ1-2; 7 positions match TRBD1. Germline CDR1 is MNHEY and CDR2 is SVGAGI. After removal of 2 bases from V and 3 bases from J, the junction contained 12 bases not matched to a gene. This CDR3 comprises 17 residues.

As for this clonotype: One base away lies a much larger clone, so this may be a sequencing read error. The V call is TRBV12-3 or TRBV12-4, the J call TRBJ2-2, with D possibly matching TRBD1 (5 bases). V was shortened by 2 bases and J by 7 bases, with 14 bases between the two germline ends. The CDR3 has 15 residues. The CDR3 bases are TGTGCCAGCAGTTTAAGGGGCAGGGCCGGCGGGGAGCTGTTTTTT. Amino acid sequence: CASSLRGRAGGELFF.

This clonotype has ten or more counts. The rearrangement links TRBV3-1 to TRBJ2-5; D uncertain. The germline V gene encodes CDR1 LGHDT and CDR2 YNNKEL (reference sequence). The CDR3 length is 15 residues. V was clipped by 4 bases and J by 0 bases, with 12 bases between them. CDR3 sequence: CASSPPVRDQETQYF. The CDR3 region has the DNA TGTGCCAGCAGCCCCCCAGTACGGGACCAAGAGACCCAGTACTTC.

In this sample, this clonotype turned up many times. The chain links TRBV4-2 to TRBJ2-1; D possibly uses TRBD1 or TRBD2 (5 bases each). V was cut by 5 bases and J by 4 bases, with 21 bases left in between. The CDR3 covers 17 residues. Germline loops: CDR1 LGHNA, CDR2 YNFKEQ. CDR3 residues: CASSAHAGTGGYNEQFF. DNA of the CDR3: TGTGCCAGCAGCGCCCACGCCGGGACGGGTGGATACAATGAGCAGTTCTTC.

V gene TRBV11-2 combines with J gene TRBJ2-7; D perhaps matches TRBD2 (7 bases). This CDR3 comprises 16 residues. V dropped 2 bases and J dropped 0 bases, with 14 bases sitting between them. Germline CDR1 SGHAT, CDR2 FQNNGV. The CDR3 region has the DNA TGTGCCAGCAGCTTAAACGGGGGGCAGGCCTCCTACGAGCAGTACTTC. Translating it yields CASSLNGGQASYEQYF.

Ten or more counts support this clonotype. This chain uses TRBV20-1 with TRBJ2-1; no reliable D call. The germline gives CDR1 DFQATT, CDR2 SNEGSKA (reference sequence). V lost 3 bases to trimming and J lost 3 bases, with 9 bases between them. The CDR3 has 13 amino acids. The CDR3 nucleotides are TGCAGTGCTAGTCTCGCTTTCTACAATGAGCAGTTCTTC. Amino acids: CSASLAFYNEQFF.

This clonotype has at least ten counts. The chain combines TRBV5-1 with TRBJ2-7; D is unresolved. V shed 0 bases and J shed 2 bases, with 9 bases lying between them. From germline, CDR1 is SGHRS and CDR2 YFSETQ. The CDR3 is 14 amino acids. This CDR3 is CASSLEVGTYEQYF. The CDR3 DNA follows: TGCGCCAGCAGCTTGGAAGTCGGTACCTACGAGCAGTACTTC.

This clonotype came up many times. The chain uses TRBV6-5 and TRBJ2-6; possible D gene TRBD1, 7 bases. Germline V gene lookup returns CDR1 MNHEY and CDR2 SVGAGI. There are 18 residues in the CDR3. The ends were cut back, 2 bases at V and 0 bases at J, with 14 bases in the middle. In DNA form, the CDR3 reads TGTGCCAGCAGTTACGATGCAGGGGGGAGCTCTGGGGCCAACGTCCTGACTTTC. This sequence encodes CASSYDAGGSSGANVLTF.

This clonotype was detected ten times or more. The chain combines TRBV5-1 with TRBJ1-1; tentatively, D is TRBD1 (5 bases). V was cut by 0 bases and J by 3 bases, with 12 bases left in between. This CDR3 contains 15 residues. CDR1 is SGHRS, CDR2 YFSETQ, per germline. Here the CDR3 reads CASSLGDRGDTEAFF. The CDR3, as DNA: TGCGCCAGCAGCTTGGGCGACAGAGGGGACACTGAAGCTTTCTTT.

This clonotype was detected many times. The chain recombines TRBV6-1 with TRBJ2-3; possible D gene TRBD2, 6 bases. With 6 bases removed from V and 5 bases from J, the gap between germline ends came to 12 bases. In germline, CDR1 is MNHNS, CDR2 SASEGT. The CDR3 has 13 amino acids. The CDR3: CASRSHGGDTQYF. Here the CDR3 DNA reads TGTGCCAGCAGAAGTCACGGGGGAGATACGCAGTATTTT.